These T cell receptor beta chains were read from a single sample in a study of shared clonotypes between healthy human individuals. The assay was immunoSEQ multiplex PCR, and TCRdb's table has in-frame clones only and misses some. The table lists roughly 2.6 million clones, more than 80% of them singletons. The sample consisted of naive CD4+ T cells sorted from blood. These receptors came from a man younger than 30 in good health. Each CDR3 is given with its conserved first and last residue. Each record gives: V gene, clone size, D gene, J gene, CDR3 length, CDR3 protein, CDR3 DNA. The D gene is left open where the match is weak. The size of a clone is reported for some rows only, either as once, few or many, or as a class for expanded clones.

v_call: TRBV5-4; clone_size: NA; d_call: NA; j_call: TRBJ1-1; cdr3_length: 15; cdr3_aa: CASSLPGARGTEAFF; cdr3_nt: TGTGCCAGCAGCTTACCCGGGGCAAGAGGAACTGAAGCTTTCTTT
v_call: TRBV6-6; clone_size: NA; d_call: NA; j_call: TRBJ1-1; cdr3_length: 16; cdr3_aa: CASIFPTGPMNTEAFF; cdr3_nt: TGTGCCAGCATCTTCCCGACAGGTCCTATGAACACTGAAGCTTTCTTT
v_call: TRBV11-3; clone_size: NA; d_call: TRBD2; j_call: TRBJ2-3; cdr3_length: 16; cdr3_aa: CASSPGGWGHTDTQYF; cdr3_nt: TGTGCCAGCAGCCCGGGAGGATGGGGTCACACAGATACGCAGTATTTT
v_call: TRBV18; clone_size: few; d_call: TRBD1; j_call: TRBJ2-7; cdr3_length: 13; cdr3_aa: CASSPTGNYEQYF; cdr3_nt: TGTGCCAGCTCACCGACAGGGAACTACGAGCAGTACTTC
v_call: TRBV2; clone_size: NA; d_call: NA; j_call: TRBJ2-7; cdr3_length: 12; cdr3_aa: CASSRVGYEQYF; cdr3_nt: TGTGCCAGCAGCCGAGTGGGCTACGAGCAGTACTTC
v_call: TRBV6-1; clone_size: NA; d_call: TRBD1; j_call: TRBJ2-1; cdr3_length: 15; cdr3_aa: CASSIEGAGYNEQFF; cdr3_nt: TGTGCCAGCAGTATCGAGGGGGCCGGCTACAATGAGCAGTTCTTC
v_call: TRBV7-7; clone_size: NA; d_call: TRBD1; j_call: TRBJ2-1; cdr3_length: 15; cdr3_aa: CASNLTGGRYNEQFF; cdr3_nt: TGTGCTAGCAACCTGACAGGGGGCCGATACAATGAGCAGTTCTTC
v_call: TRBV7-6; clone_size: NA; d_call: NA; j_call: TRBJ2-1; cdr3_length: 12; cdr3_aa: CASSLVNNEQFF; cdr3_nt: TGTGCCAGCAGCTTAGTCAACAATGAGCAGTTCTTC
v_call: TRBV13; clone_size: NA; d_call: NA; j_call: TRBJ1-4; cdr3_length: 15; cdr3_aa: CASSSPRGRDEKLFF; cdr3_nt: TGTGCCAGCAGCTCGCCTCGCGGACGGGACGAAAAACTGTTTTTT
v_call: TRBV7-2; clone_size: NA; d_call: NA; j_call: TRBJ2-3; cdr3_length: 18; cdr3_aa: CASSREMRPGFSTDTQYF; cdr3_nt: TGTGCCAGCAGCCGGGAAATGCGTCCGGGGTTTAGCACAGATACGCAGTATTTT
v_call: TRBV5-6; clone_size: NA; d_call: TRBD1; j_call: TRBJ2-3; cdr3_length: 16; cdr3_aa: CASRTRDRGGADTQYF; cdr3_nt: TGTGCCAGCAGGACCAGGGACAGGGGCGGCGCAGATACGCAGTATTTT
v_call: TRBV6-5; clone_size: few; d_call: NA; j_call: TRBJ1-5; cdr3_length: 14; cdr3_aa: CASSSASGGQPQHF; cdr3_nt: TGTGCCAGCAGCTCCGCCTCGGGTGGCCAGCCCCAGCATTTT
v_call: TRBV5-1; clone_size: NA; d_call: NA; j_call: TRBJ1-3; cdr3_length: 16; cdr3_aa: CASSLDYGSSGNTIYF; cdr3_nt: TGCGCCAGCAGCTTGGACTACGGAAGCTCTGGAAACACCATATATTTT
v_call: TRBV4-1; clone_size: NA; d_call: TRBD2; j_call: TRBJ2-7; cdr3_length: 16; cdr3_aa: CASSQGLAGGQSEQYF; cdr3_nt: TGCGCCAGCAGCCAAGGTTTAGCGGGGGGGCAATCCGAGCAGTACTTC
v_call: TRBV11-2; clone_size: NA; d_call: NA; j_call: TRBJ1-6; cdr3_length: 15; cdr3_aa: CASSLVGGIDSPLHF; cdr3_nt: TGTGCCAGCAGCTTAGTTGGTGGTATTGACTCACCCCTCCACTTT
v_call: TRBV14; clone_size: NA; d_call: NA; j_call: TRBJ1-2; cdr3_length: 13; cdr3_aa: CASSPRWSYGYTF; cdr3_nt: TGTGCCAGCAGCCCCCGGTGGTCCTATGGCTACACCTTC
v_call: TRBV27; clone_size: NA; d_call: NA; j_call: TRBJ1-5; cdr3_length: 10; cdr3_aa: CASIRQPQHF; cdr3_nt: TGTGCCAGCATCCGTCAGCCCCAGCATTTT
v_call: TRBV10-3; clone_size: NA; d_call: NA; j_call: TRBJ2-2; cdr3_length: 13; cdr3_aa: CAISTVGGGELFF; cdr3_nt: TGTGCCATCAGCACTGTGGGGGGCGGGGAGCTGTTTTTT
v_call: TRBV11-2; clone_size: NA; d_call: NA; j_call: TRBJ1-1; cdr3_length: 14; cdr3_aa: CASSLIGGGTEAFF; cdr3_nt: TGTGCCAGCAGCTTAATTGGGGGGGGCACTGAAGCTTTCTTT